This passage covers 10 T cell receptor beta chains from one sample sequenced in a study of T cell responses to AZD1222 COVID-19 vaccine. The protocol was immunoSEQ multiplex PCR, while the TCRdb copy is restricted to in-frame clones and leaves out a portion. The sample yields 90,000 to 110,000 clones, approximately 91% seen once. Here the sequenced sample was peripheral blood, taken on day 0 of AZD1222 vaccination. The origin of the receptors is an adult in good health.

The genes are TRBV5-1 and TRBJ2-1; no firm D call. V dropped 4 bases and J dropped 10 bases, with 9 bases sitting between them. The CDR3 extends over 11 amino acids. Germline CDR1 SGHRS, CDR2 YFSETQ. The CDR3 is CASSEVREQFF. For the CDR3, the DNA is TGCGCCAGCAGCGAGGTGCGGGAGCAGTTCTTC.

The chain recombines TRBV24-1 with TRBJ2-3; 12 bases are a match to TRBD1. CDR3 length equals 16 residues. Germline V CDR1 and CDR2: KGHDR, SFDVKD. V shed 3 bases and J 2 bases; nucleotides not matched to a gene: 2. The CDR3 bases are TGTGCCACCAGTGATCCGGGACAGGGGGCCACAGATACGCAGTATTTT. Encoded protein: CATSDPGQGATDTQYF.

This clone came up a few times. The genes are TRBV5-4 and TRBJ1-1; 7 bases line up with TRBD1. Germline CDR1 is SGHNT and CDR2 is YYREEE (reference sequence). V lost 2 bases, J lost 5 bases, and 6 bases stayed unmatched. The length of the CDR3 is 14 residues. CDR3 sequence: CASSFEGAMTEAFF. Written as DNA, the CDR3 is TGTGCCAGCAGCTTCGAGGGGGCTATGACTGAAGCTTTCTTT.

This chain connects TRBV5-1 to TRBJ2-5, with a tentative D call TRBD1 (7 bases). This CDR3 region has 14 residues. The V end was cut by 4 bases, the J end by 0 bases, with 10 bases between. Germline V lookup: CDR1 SGHRS, CDR2 YFSETQ. The CDR3 nucleotides are TGCGCCAGCAGCGCGGGACAGTACCAAGAGACCCAGTACTTC. Amino acids: CASSAGQYQETQYF.

The J gene is TRBJ1-2, the V gene TRBV7-9; TRBD1 aligns across 7 bases. J gave up 9 bases and V 5 bases, and 9 bases lay outside the gene matches. This CDR3 comprises 13 residues. CDR1 is SEHNR and CDR2 is FQNEAQ in the germline V gene (reference sequence). The CDR3 sequence: CASSHRTGMSYTF. Written as DNA, the CDR3 is TGTGCCAGCAGCCACAGGACAGGAATGAGCTACACCTTC.

The CDR3 is CASSPTSRSYEQYF. DNA of the CDR3: TGTGCCAGCTCACCAACCAGCCGCTCCTACGAGCAGTACTTC. V gene TRBV18 combines with J gene TRBJ2-7, with D unclear. The germline V gene has CDR1 KGHSH and CDR2 LQKENI. The CDR3 runs 14 residues. The V end lost 2 bases, the J end lost 0 bases, and 8 bases lay between the germline ends.

This chain connects TRBV2 to TRBJ1-1; unclear D gene. V gave up 1 base and J gave up 0 bases, with 9 bases separating them. Germline CDR1 is SNHLY and CDR2 is FYNNEI. This CDR3 is 15 amino acids long. Here the CDR3 DNA reads TGTGCCAGCAGTGAAGTTGGCAGCATGAACACTGAAGCTTTCTTT. This encodes CASSEVGSMNTEAFF.

The rearrangement uses TRBV2 and TRBJ1-5; D possibly corresponds to TRBD1 (5 bases). This CDR3 comprises 12 residues. V gave up 3 bases and J gave up 7 bases, with 7 bases separating them. In germline, CDR1 is SNHLY, CDR2 FYNNEI. The CDR3 loop reads CASSDRDQPQHF. CDR3 coding DNA: TGTGCCAGCAGTGATAGGGACCAGCCCCAGCATTTT.

The chain employs TRBV7-2 and TRBJ1-1; tentatively, D is TRBD1 (6 bases). This CDR3 is built from 14 residues. Germline loops: CDR1 SGHTA, CDR2 FQGNSA. The V and J ends lost 4 bases and 5 bases respectively, with 14 bases between them. CDR3 sequence reads: CASSSGAGRTEAFF. The CDR3 DNA is TGTGCCAGCAGCTCAGGGGCAGGTAGGACTGAAGCTTTCTTT.

This rearrangement joins TRBV9 to TRBJ1-1; D ambiguous. The V end was cut by 0 bases, the J end by 5 bases, with 8 bases between. CDR1 and CDR2 from the germline V gene are SGDLS and YYNGEE. This CDR3 spans 13 amino acids. CDR3 bases: TGTGCCAGCAGCGTAGGAGGGAGGACTGAAGCTTTCTTT. Translation gives CASSVGGRTEAFF. Together with reference TRBV9 and TRBJ1-1, the CDR3 gives the full variable domain: DSGVTQTPKHLITATGQRVTLRCSPRSGDLSVYWYQQSLDQGLQFLIQYYNGEERAKGNILERFSAQQFPDLHSELNLSSLELGDSALYFCASSVGGRTEAFFGQGTRLTVV.